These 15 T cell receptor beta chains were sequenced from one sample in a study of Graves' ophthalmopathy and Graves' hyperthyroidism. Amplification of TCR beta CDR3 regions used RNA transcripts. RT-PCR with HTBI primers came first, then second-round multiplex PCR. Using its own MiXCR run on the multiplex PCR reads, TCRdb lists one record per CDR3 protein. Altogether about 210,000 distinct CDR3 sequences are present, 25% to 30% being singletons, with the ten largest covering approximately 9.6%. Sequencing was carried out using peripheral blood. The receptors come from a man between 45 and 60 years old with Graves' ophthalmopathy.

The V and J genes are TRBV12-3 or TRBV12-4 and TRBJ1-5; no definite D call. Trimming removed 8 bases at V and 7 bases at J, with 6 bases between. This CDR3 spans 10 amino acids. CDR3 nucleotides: TGTGCCAGCGGGTCCCAGCCCCAGCATTTT. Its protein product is CASGSQPQHF.

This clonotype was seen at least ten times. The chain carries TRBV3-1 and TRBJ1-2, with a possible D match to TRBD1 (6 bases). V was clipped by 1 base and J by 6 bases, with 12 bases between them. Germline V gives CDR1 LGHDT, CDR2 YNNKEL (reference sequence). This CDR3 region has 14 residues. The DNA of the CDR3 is TGTGCCAGCAGCCAAGTCCAGGGGTTGGATGGCTACACCTTC. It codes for CASSQVQGLDGYTF. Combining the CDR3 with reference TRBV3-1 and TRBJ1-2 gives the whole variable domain DTAVSQTPKYLVTQMGNDKSIKCEQNLGHDTMYWYKQDSKKFLKIMFSYNNKELIINETVPNRFSPKSPDKAHLNLHINSLELGDSAVYFCASSQVQGLDGYTFGSGTRLTVV.

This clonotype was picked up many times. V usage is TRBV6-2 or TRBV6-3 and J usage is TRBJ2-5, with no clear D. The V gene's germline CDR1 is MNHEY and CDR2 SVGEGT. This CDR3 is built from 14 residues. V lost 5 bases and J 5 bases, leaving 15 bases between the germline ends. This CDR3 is CASSLQRTGETQYF. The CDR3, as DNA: TGTGCCAGCAGTCTACAACGGACCGGGGAGACCCAGTACTTC.

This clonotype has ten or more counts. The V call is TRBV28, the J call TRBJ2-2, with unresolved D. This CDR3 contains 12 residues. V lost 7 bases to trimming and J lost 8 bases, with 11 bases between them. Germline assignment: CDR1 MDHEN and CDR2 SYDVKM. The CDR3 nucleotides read TGTGCCAGCACCCCCCCGGCAGGGGAGCTGTTTTTT. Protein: CASTPPAGELFF.

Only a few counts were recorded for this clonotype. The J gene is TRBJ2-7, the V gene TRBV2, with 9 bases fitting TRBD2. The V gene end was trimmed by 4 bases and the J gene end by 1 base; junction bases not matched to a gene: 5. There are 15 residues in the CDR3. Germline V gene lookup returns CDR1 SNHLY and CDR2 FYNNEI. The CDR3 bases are TGTGCCAGCAGTGGATCTAGCGGGACTTCCTACGAGCAGTACTTC. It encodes CASSGSSGTSYEQYF.

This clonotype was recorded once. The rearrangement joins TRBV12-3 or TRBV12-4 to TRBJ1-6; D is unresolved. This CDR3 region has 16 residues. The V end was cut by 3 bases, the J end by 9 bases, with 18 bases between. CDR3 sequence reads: CASSFSSFPSISPLHF. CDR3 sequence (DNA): TGTGCCAGCAGTTTCTCCTCATTTCCTTCGATTTCACCCCTCCACTTT.

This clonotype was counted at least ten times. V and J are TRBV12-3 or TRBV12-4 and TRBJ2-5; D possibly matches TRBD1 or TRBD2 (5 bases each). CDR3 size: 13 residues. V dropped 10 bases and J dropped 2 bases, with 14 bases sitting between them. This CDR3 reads CAIRDVFQETQYF. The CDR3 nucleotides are TGTGCCATCCGGGACGTCTTTCAAGAGACCCAGTACTTC.

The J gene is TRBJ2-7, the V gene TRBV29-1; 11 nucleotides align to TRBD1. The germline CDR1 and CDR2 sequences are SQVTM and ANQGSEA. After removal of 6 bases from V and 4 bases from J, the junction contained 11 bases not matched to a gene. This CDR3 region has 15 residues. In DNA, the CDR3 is TGCAGCGTGGCGTTGGGGACAGGGGGGACTTACGAGCAGTACTTC. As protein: CSVALGTGGTYEQYF.

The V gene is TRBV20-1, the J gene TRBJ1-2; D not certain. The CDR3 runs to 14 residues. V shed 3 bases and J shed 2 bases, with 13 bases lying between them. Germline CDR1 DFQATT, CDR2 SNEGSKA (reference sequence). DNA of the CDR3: TGCAGTGCTAGTCCGGAGGGCGCCAACTATGGCTACACCTTC. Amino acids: CSASPEGANYGYTF.

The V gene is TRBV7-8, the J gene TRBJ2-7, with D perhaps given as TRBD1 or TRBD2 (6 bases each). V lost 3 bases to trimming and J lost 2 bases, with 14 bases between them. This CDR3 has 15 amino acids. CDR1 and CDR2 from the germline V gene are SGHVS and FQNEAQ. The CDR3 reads CASSLYGGGTYEQYF. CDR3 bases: TGTGCCAGCAGCTTGTACGGAGGGGGTACCTACGAGCAGTACTTC.

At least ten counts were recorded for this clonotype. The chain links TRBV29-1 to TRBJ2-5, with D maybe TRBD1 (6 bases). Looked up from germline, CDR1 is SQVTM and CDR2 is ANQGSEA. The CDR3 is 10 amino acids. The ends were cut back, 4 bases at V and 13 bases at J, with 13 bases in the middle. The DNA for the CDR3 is TGCAGCGTTGTCGAGGGGGTACGGTACTTC. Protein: CSVVEGVRYF.

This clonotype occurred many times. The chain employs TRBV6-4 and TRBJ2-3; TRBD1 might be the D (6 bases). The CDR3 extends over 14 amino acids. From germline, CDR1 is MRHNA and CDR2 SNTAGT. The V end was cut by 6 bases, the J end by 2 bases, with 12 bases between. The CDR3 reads CASSPSGHTDTQYF. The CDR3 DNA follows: TGTGCCAGCAGCCCTTCGGGACACACAGATACGCAGTATTTT.

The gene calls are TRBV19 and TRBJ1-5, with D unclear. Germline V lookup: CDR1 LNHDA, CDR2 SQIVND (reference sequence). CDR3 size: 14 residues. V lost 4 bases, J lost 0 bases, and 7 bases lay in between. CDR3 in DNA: TGTGCCAGTAGTAGGACCGCTAGCAATCAGCCCCAGCATTTT. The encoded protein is CASSRTASNQPQHF.

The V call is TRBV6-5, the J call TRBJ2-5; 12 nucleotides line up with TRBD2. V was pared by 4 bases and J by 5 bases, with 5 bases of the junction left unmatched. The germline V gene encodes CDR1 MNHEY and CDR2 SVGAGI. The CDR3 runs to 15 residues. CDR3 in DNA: TGTGCCAGCAGTTCCCTAGCGGGAGGGCCGGAGACCCAGTACTTC. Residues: CASSSLAGGPETQYF.

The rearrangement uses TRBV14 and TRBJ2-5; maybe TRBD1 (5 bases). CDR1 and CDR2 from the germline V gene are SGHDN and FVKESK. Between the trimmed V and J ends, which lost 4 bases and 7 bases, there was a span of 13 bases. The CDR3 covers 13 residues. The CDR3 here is CASSRGMQGTQYF. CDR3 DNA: TGTGCCAGCAGCCGGGGAATGCAGGGGACCCAGTACTTC.